These T cell receptor beta chains were read from a single sample in a study of vaccination and CD4 T cells after COVID-19. One entry per CDR3 protein results from TCRdb running MiXCR on the PCR reads. Here the sample spans approximately 8,000 distinct CDR3 sequences, 36% being singletons. No antigen has been identified for these receptors. Sequencing used CD4+ T cells from blood, cultured in vitro. The receptor source for this set is a human donor in good health. Both conserved end residues are part of each CDR3. A D gene is named only where the DNA matches it firmly. Clone sizes are given selectively: once, few, many, or a class where the clone is expanded.

D gene: NA
clone size: few
V gene: TRBV7-9
J gene: TRBJ2-4
CDR3 DNA: TGTGCCAGCAGCGGCACTGGGGGACACAAAAACATTCAGTACTTC
CDR3 protein: CASSGTGGHKNIQYF

D gene: NA
clone size: NA
V gene: TRBV19
J gene: TRBJ2-1
CDR3 DNA: TGTGCCAGTAGTACCACCGGGGCTGGGAATGAGCAGTTCTTC
CDR3 protein: CASSTTGAGNEQFF

D gene: TRBD2
clone size: few
V gene: TRBV10-3
J gene: TRBJ2-1
CDR3 DNA: TGTGCCATCAGGGCGACTAGCGGGTACTACAATGAGCAGTTCTTC
CDR3 protein: CAIRATSGYYNEQFF

D gene: NA
clone size: few
V gene: TRBV6-1
J gene: TRBJ1-3
CDR3 DNA: TGTGCCAGCAGCAGGACTCCGGAGGGGGATGGAAACACCATATATTTT
CDR3 protein: CASSRTPEGDGNTIYF

D gene: TRBD2
clone size: NA
V gene: TRBV20-1
J gene: TRBJ2-1
CDR3 DNA: TGCAGTACCCGACTAGCGGGGAGGAATGAGCAGTTCTTC
CDR3 protein: CSTRLAGRNEQFF

D gene: NA
clone size: once
V gene: TRBV12-3/TRBV12-4
J gene: TRBJ2-3
CDR3 DNA: TGTGCCAGCAGGGTGGGCACAGATACGCAGTATTTT
CDR3 protein: CASRVGTDTQYF

D gene: NA
clone size: medium-sized
V gene: TRBV20-1
J gene: TRBJ1-5
CDR3 DNA: TGCAGTGCTAAAGTGACGGCGAATCAGCCCCAGCATTTT
CDR3 protein: CSAKVTANQPQHF

D gene: NA
clone size: large
V gene: TRBV5-1
J gene: TRBJ2-5
CDR3 DNA: TGCGCCAGCAGCTTGACCAGACGGGAGACCCAGTACTTC
CDR3 protein: CASSLTRRETQYF

D gene: NA
clone size: few
V gene: TRBV7-9
J gene: TRBJ1-5
CDR3 DNA: TGTGCCAGCAGCTTAGTGCGGCAGTTTGACGGCAATCAGCCCCAGCATTTT
CDR3 protein: CASSLVRQFDGNQPQHF

D gene: NA
clone size: few
V gene: TRBV25-1
J gene: TRBJ1-1
CDR3 DNA: TGTGCCAGCCAGGCGTACATGAACACTGAAGCTTTCTTT
CDR3 protein: CASQAYMNTEAFF

D gene: NA
clone size: NA
V gene: TRBV19
J gene: TRBJ2-5
CDR3 DNA: TGTGCCAGTATGGGGTCAGTCCTTGACCAAGAGACCCAGTACTTC
CDR3 protein: CASMGSVLDQETQYF

D gene: NA
clone size: NA
V gene: TRBV20-1
J gene: TRBJ2-2
CDR3 DNA: TGCAGTGCTAGTTTGGGGGGGCGCGATGGCGGGGAGCTGTTTTTT
CDR3 protein: CSASLGGRDGGELFF

D gene: NA
clone size: few
V gene: TRBV20-1
J gene: TRBJ2-2
CDR3 DNA: TGCAGTGCTAGGGACTTCTTACTAAACACCGGGGAGCTGTTTTTT
CDR3 protein: CSARDFLLNTGELFF

D gene: NA
clone size: NA
V gene: TRBV7-9
J gene: TRBJ2-2
CDR3 DNA: TGTGCCAGCAGCTTAGGGGGACACTACACCGGGGAGCTGTTTTTT
CDR3 protein: CASSLGGHYTGELFF

D gene: NA
clone size: NA
V gene: TRBV6-5
J gene: TRBJ1-1
CDR3 DNA: TGTGCCAGCAGTTACTCACAGGGAAACACTGAAGCTTTCTTT
CDR3 protein: CASSYSQGNTEAFF

D gene: NA
clone size: NA
V gene: TRBV19
J gene: TRBJ1-3
CDR3 DNA: TGTGCCAGTAGTATTCCTACAGGGACGAGATCTGGAAACACCATATATTTT
CDR3 protein: CASSIPTGTRSGNTIYF

D gene: NA
clone size: NA
V gene: TRBV19
J gene: TRBJ2-1
CDR3 DNA: TGTGCCAGTAGTCTAGGCGTAGATTACAATGAGCAGTTCTTC
CDR3 protein: CASSLGVDYNEQFF

D gene: NA
clone size: NA
V gene: TRBV12-3/TRBV12-4
J gene: TRBJ2-7
CDR3 DNA: TGTGCCAGCAGTCGCCGGGACGGAACCTACGAGCAGTACTTC
CDR3 protein: CASSRRDGTYEQYF

D gene: TRBD2
clone size: few
V gene: TRBV7-3
J gene: TRBJ2-1
CDR3 DNA: TGTGCCAGCAGCTCCGATCACTTAGCGGGGGGATCTTACAATGAGCAGTTCTTC
CDR3 protein: CASSSDHLAGGSYNEQFF

D gene: NA
clone size: NA
V gene: TRBV19
J gene: TRBJ1-2
CDR3 DNA: TGTGCCAGTAGTATCACCGCGAGGGGTATCTATGGCTACACCTTC
CDR3 protein: CASSITARGIYGYTF

D gene: TRBD1
clone size: NA
V gene: TRBV2
J gene: TRBJ1-6
CDR3 DNA: TGTGCCAGCAGGAGGACAGGGGGCCCCTCCTATAATTCACCCCTCCACTTT
CDR3 protein: CASRRTGGPSYNSPLHF

D gene: NA
clone size: NA
V gene: TRBV6-1
J gene: TRBJ1-2
CDR3 DNA: TGTGCCAGCATCAAATCCGGGACGGAAAACTATGGCTACACCTTC
CDR3 protein: CASIKSGTENYGYTF

D gene: TRBD1
clone size: NA
V gene: TRBV7-2
J gene: TRBJ1-2
CDR3 DNA: TGTGCCAGCAGCTTAGCGCTCCAGGGGGCCTCCGGCTACACCTTC
CDR3 protein: CASSLALQGASGYTF

D gene: NA
clone size: NA
V gene: TRBV7-6
J gene: TRBJ1-1
CDR3 DNA: TGTGCCAGCAGCTCATCATCAGGGAGAGAAGCTTTCTTT
CDR3 protein: CASSSSSGREAFF

D gene: NA
clone size: few
V gene: TRBV6-5
J gene: TRBJ1-1
CDR3 DNA: TGTGCCAGCAGTTACTCGATAAGTTCCAGCACTGAAGCTTTCTTT
CDR3 protein: CASSYSISSSTEAFF

D gene: TRBD2
clone size: few
V gene: TRBV6-5
J gene: TRBJ2-5
CDR3 DNA: TGTGCCAGCAGTTACATCCGGGACTATCAAGAGACCCAGTACTTC
CDR3 protein: CASSYIRDYQETQYF

D gene: NA
clone size: NA
V gene: TRBV11-2
J gene: TRBJ1-1
CDR3 DNA: TGTGCCAGCAGCTCAATGCTAACAGGGTCGGCGATAGACACTGAAGCTTTCTTT
CDR3 protein: CASSSMLTGSAIDTEAFF

D gene: NA
clone size: NA
V gene: TRBV19
J gene: TRBJ2-1
CDR3 DNA: TGTGCCAGTAGTATAGGTCCGGGAGATGAGCAGTTCTTC
CDR3 protein: CASSIGPGDEQFF

D gene: NA
clone size: once
V gene: TRBV6-2/TRBV6-3
J gene: TRBJ2-7
CDR3 DNA: TGTGCCAGCAGTTACTCGAGACACCTTTACGAGCAGTACTTC
CDR3 protein: CASSYSRHLYEQYF

D gene: NA
clone size: NA
V gene: TRBV9
J gene: TRBJ1-2
CDR3 DNA: TGTGCCAGCAGCGGCACCTATGGCTACACCTTC
CDR3 protein: CASSGTYGYTF

D gene: NA
clone size: NA
V gene: TRBV20-1
J gene: TRBJ2-4
CDR3 DNA: TGCAGTGCTAGAGACCTTCGACAGGAGGGAAACATTCAGTACTTC
CDR3 protein: CSARDLRQEGNIQYF

D gene: TRBD1
clone size: NA
V gene: TRBV6-1
J gene: TRBJ1-1
CDR3 DNA: TGTGCCAGCAGGTTACAGGGGGTTGTAACTGAAGCTTTCTTT
CDR3 protein: CASRLQGVVTEAFF

D gene: NA
clone size: NA
V gene: TRBV19
J gene: TRBJ1-2
CDR3 DNA: TGTGTCAGCTCATGGGAGGGTCTTGGCTACACCTTC
CDR3 protein: CVSSWEGLGYTF

D gene: NA
clone size: NA
V gene: TRBV25-1
J gene: TRBJ2-7
CDR3 DNA: TGTGCCAGCACACAGGGTAACTACGAGCAGTACTTC
CDR3 protein: CASTQGNYEQYF

D gene: NA
clone size: NA
V gene: TRBV5-1
J gene: TRBJ2-1
CDR3 DNA: TGCGCCAGCAGCTTGGGGCAGTCCGCGGAAGCCAATGAGCAGTTCTTC
CDR3 protein: CASSLGQSAEANEQFF

D gene: NA
clone size: NA
V gene: TRBV11-1
J gene: TRBJ2-7
CDR3 DNA: TGTGCCAGCAGCTTATTAAGGGGTTTCGGCGAGCAGTACTTC
CDR3 protein: CASSLLRGFGEQYF